These 24 T cell receptor beta chains were all obtained from the same sample, sequenced in a study of shared clonotypes between healthy human individuals. The table came from immunoSEQ multiplex PCR; TCRdb's copy has only in-frame clones and leaves some out. The sample shows 800,000 or so clones, 95% to 97% of them seen only once. Naive CD8 cells lacked CD45RO, underwent positive selection for CCR7 and left out terminally differentiated effector memory CD45RA+ cells. The sample consisted of naive CD8+ T cells sorted from blood. These receptors came from a man aged 25 to 40 in good health.

Notes on this clone: Other nucleotide sequences from this sample produce the same CDR3. V usage is TRBV27 and J usage is TRBJ2-1, with no clear D. V lost 5 bases to trimming and J lost 8 bases, with 10 bases between them. This CDR3 is built from 12 residues. Germline-derived CDR1 and CDR2 are MNHEY and SMNVEV (reference sequence). The CDR3 sequence: CASSLLGDEQFF. The DNA for the CDR3 is TGTGCCAGCAGTCTACTTGGGGATGAGCAGTTCTTC.

The chain is built from TRBV6-5 and TRBJ2-7; TRBD2 matches 13 bases. The V segment lost 5 bases and the J segment 3 bases; nucleotides outside the gene matches: 4. The CDR3 totals 15 residues. Germline CDR1 and CDR2: MNHEY and SVGAGI. This chain's CDR3 is CASSHRTSGGYEQYF. CDR3 in DNA: TGTGCCAGCAGTCATCGGACTAGCGGGGGCTACGAGCAGTACTTC.

V and J are TRBV27 and TRBJ2-1; 9 bases are shared with TRBD2. V dropped 8 bases and J dropped 4; count of bases not matched to a gene: 6. From germline, CDR1 is MNHEY and CDR2 SMNVEV (reference sequence). This CDR3 is built from 14 residues. The DNA of the CDR3 is TGTGCCAGCGGAGCGGGAGGATGGTACAATGAGCAGTTCTTC. This gives the protein CASGAGGWYNEQFF.

The CDR3 DNA is TGTGCCAGCAGCCGGACAGGGGGCGATGAGCAGTACTTC. It translates to CASSRTGGDEQYF. The V gene is TRBV7-6, the J gene TRBJ2-7, with 11 bases that match TRBD1. Trimming cost V 5 bases and J 7 bases; bases outside gene matches: 4. Germline V lookup: CDR1 SGHVS, CDR2 FNYEAQ. The CDR3 sequence is 13 residues long.

The rearrangement uses TRBV30 and TRBJ2-1; D gene unclear. In germline, CDR1 is GTSNPN, CDR2 SVGIG (reference sequence). The CDR3 is made up of 12 amino acids. Trimming pared 1 base from V and 9 bases from J, leaving 10 bases between. This chain's CDR3 is CAWSDRRLEQFF. The CDR3 DNA reads as TGTGCCTGGAGTGATCGTCGGCTTGAGCAGTTCTTC.

Remarks on this clone: The same CDR3 can be traced to other DNA sequences in this sample. The genes are TRBV7-9 and TRBJ2-5, with 9 nucleotides matching TRBD2. The CDR3 consists of 15 residues. The ends lost 3 bases at V and 2 bases at J; junction bases unmatched: 4. Germline CDR1 SEHNR, CDR2 FQNEAQ (reference sequence). CDR3 DNA: TGTGCCAGCAGCTTGCTAGCGGGACCACAAGAGACCCAGTACTTC. This translates into CASSLLAGPQETQYF.

The chain links TRBV27 to TRBJ2-2; D is perhaps TRBD2 (7 bases). Between the trimmed V and J ends, which lost 2 bases and 5 bases, there was a span of 15 bases. CDR1 is MNHEY and CDR2 is SMNVEV in the germline V gene (reference sequence). The CDR3 runs 16 residues. CDR3 residues: CASSLMGASGTGELFF. In nucleotides, the CDR3 is TGTGCCAGCAGTTTAATGGGGGCTAGCGGAACCGGGGAGCTGTTTTTT.

The chain uses TRBV30 and TRBJ2-7; TRBD2 aligns across 8 bases. From germline, CDR1 is GTSNPN and CDR2 SVGIG (reference sequence). With V trimmed by 6 bases and J by 2 bases, 12 bases remained unmatched. The CDR3 is made up of 15 amino acids. Here the CDR3 DNA reads TGTGCCTGCTACAACTCCGGGACTAGAACCTACGAGCAGTACTTC. Its translation is CACYNSGTRTYEQYF.

CDR3 nucleotides: TGTGCCAGCTTGGGACAGGGCGGTCAGCCCCAGCATTTT. This sequence encodes CASLGQGGQPQHF. The chain carries TRBV2 and TRBJ1-5, with TRBD1 matching 9 bases. Per the germline V gene, CDR1 is SNHLY and CDR2 is FYNNEI. J lost 6 bases, V lost 8 bases, and 5 bases had no gene match. The CDR3 has 13 amino acids.

This rearrangement joins TRBV7-2 to TRBJ1-5, with TRBD1 identical over 7 bases. Germline V gene lookup returns CDR1 SGHTA and CDR2 FQGNSA. With 5 bases clipped from V and 0 bases from J, the junction kept 4 bases outside the gene matches. The CDR3 is 15 amino acids. The DNA for the CDR3 is TGTGCCAGCAGCATGACAGGGTATAGCAATCAGCCCCAGCATTTT. This codes for CASSMTGYSNQPQHF.

The chain uses TRBV18 and TRBJ2-5, with 8 bases that match TRBD2. Germline V lookup: CDR1 KGHSH, CDR2 LQKENI. Unmatched junction bases numbered 2, after V lost 1 base and J lost 4 bases. The CDR3 is 14 amino acids. The CDR3 DNA reads as TGTGCCAGCTCACCACGGCTAGCGGGAGAGACCCAGTACTTC. As protein: CASSPRLAGETQYF.

The V call is TRBV27, the J call TRBJ2-5; D unclear. CDR1 MNHEY and CDR2 SMNVEV come from the germline V gene (reference sequence). This CDR3 is 13 amino acids long. V shed 5 bases and J shed 5 bases, with 12 bases lying between them. The CDR3 DNA sequence: TGTGCCAGCAGTGACTCCCCCGGGGAGACCCAGTACTTC. It translates to CASSDSPGETQYF.

This clone has only one observation. The chain recombines TRBV7-9 with TRBJ2-1, with D unresolved. Germline loops: CDR1 SEHNR, CDR2 FQNEAQ (reference sequence). The length of the CDR3 is 12 residues. Trimming removed 2 bases from V and 7 bases from J, with 6 bases in between. The CDR3 spells CASSLLSNEQFF. The CDR3 bases are TGTGCCAGCAGCTTACTCTCAAATGAGCAGTTCTTC.

This chain joins TRBV29-1 and TRBJ2-1; the D gene is possibly TRBD2 (5 bases). V shed 4 bases and J shed 10 bases, with 17 bases lying between them. Germline V CDR1 and CDR2: SQVTM, ANQGSEA. The CDR3 has 13 amino acids. DNA for the CDR3: TGCAGCGTTGTTTTTCCGGACTTCTTGGAGCAGTTCTTC. Amino acid sequence: CSVVFPDFLEQFF.

In the case of this clone: The same CDR3 can be traced to other DNA sequences in this sample. The chain links TRBV27 to TRBJ2-3; D ambiguous. Germline V gene lookup returns CDR1 MNHEY and CDR2 SMNVEV (reference sequence). The V end lost 1 base, the J end lost 1 base, and 3 bases lay between the germline ends. The CDR3 has 13 amino acids. CDR3 DNA: TGTGCCAGCAGTTTATTGGGCACAGATACGCAGTATTTT. Its translation: CASSLLGTDTQYF.

The chain combines TRBV5-4 with TRBJ2-3; the match to TRBD2 covers 10 bases. Looked up from germline, CDR1 is SGHNT and CDR2 is YYREEE (reference sequence). The CDR3 has 16 amino acids. Trimming at V came to 4 bases and at J to 5 bases, leaving 10 bases not matched to a gene. CDR3 residues: CASSPALAGVIDTQYF. DNA for the CDR3: TGTGCCAGCAGCCCGGCCCTAGCGGGAGTTATAGATACGCAGTATTTT. The variable domain in full, with the rest retrieved from reference TRBV5-4 and TRBJ2-3, is ETGVTQSPTHLIKTRGQQVTLRCSSQSGHNTVSWYQQALGQGPQFIFQYYREEENGRGNFPPRFSGLQFPNYSSELNVNALELDDSALYLCASSPALAGVIDTQYFGPGTRLTVL.

This clone was observed a handful of times. The genes are TRBV10-3 and TRBJ2-7, with a weak D call TRBD2 (6 bases). CDR1 and CDR2 (germline): ENHRY, SYGVKD. The V and J ends lost 4 bases and 3 bases respectively, with 10 bases between them. The CDR3 runs to 13 residues. This chain's CDR3 is CAISVGGIYEQYF. In DNA form, the CDR3 reads TGTGCCATCAGTGTTGGGGGGATCTACGAGCAGTACTTC.

V usage is TRBV27 and J usage is TRBJ1-4; D call uncertain. V dropped 3 bases and J dropped 4 bases, with 9 bases sitting between them. In germline, CDR1 is MNHEY, CDR2 SMNVEV (reference sequence). This CDR3 is built from 14 residues. The CDR3 region has the DNA TGTGCCAGCAGTTTTGGCAGCTTTAATGAAAAACTGTTTTTT. This sequence encodes CASSFGSFNEKLFF.

This rearrangement joins TRBV2 to TRBJ1-4; perhaps TRBD1 as D (6 bases). This CDR3 region has 15 residues. Germline values: CDR1 SNHLY, CDR2 FYNNEI. Between the trimmed V and J ends, which lost 6 bases and 4 bases, there was a span of 15 bases. The CDR3 loop reads CASSLRGDNNEKLFF. The CDR3 region has the DNA TGTGCCAGCAGCCTCCGGGGGGACAATAATGAAAAACTGTTTTTT.

For this clone: Within the sample, other DNA sequences also encode this same CDR3. The chain employs TRBV11-2 and TRBJ2-1; 8 nucleotides agree with TRBD2. The J segment lost 4 bases and the V segment lost 1 base, leaving 6 bases of the junction unmatched. The length of the CDR3 is 16 residues. Germline V gene lookup returns CDR1 SGHAT and CDR2 FQNNGV. CDR3 bases: TGTGCCAGCAGCTTAGGGCTAGCGGGTTTGTACAATGAGCAGTTCTTC. It translates to CASSLGLAGLYNEQFF.

The genes are TRBV7-2 and TRBJ2-2; D is ambiguous. Trimming removed 1 base from V and 7 bases from J, with 7 bases in between. The germline CDR1 and CDR2 sequences are SGHTA and FQGNSA. The CDR3 length is 13 residues. CDR3 protein: CASSLGPGGELFF. CDR3 bases: TGTGCCAGCAGCTTAGGGCCGGGCGGGGAGCTGTTTTTT.

This clone was seen only a few times. DNA of the CDR3: TGTGCAAGTCGCTCGGCGGAAAGGGGCGAGCAGTACTTC. It encodes CASRSAERGEQYF. The chain carries TRBV12-2 and TRBJ2-7; the table's D call of TRBD1 was not tested on the DNA. TRBV12-2 is reported as a pseudogene. This CDR3 spans 13 amino acids.

The chain carries TRBV4-3 and TRBJ1-2; tentatively, D is TRBD1 (5 bases). The CDR3 runs 17 residues. The germline gives CDR1 LGHNA, CDR2 YSLEER. Trimming left V 0 bases short and J 5 bases short, with 19 bases between. CDR3 coding DNA: TGCGCCAGCAGCCAAGAGGCCTCGACAGCCGAACGGTATGGCTACACCTTC. Its translation is CASSQEASTAERYGYTF.

This clone occurred once. In the same sample, other DNA sequences code for this CDR3. This chain connects TRBV27 to TRBJ2-1, with TRBD2 identical over 8 bases. Germline values: CDR1 MNHEY, CDR2 SMNVEV (reference sequence). Trimming cost V 1 base and J 1 base; bases outside gene matches: 0. This CDR3 spans 15 amino acids. The CDR3 DNA reads as TGTGCCAGCAGTTTATTAGCGGGATCCTACAATGAGCAGTTCTTC. It is translated as CASSLLAGSYNEQFF.